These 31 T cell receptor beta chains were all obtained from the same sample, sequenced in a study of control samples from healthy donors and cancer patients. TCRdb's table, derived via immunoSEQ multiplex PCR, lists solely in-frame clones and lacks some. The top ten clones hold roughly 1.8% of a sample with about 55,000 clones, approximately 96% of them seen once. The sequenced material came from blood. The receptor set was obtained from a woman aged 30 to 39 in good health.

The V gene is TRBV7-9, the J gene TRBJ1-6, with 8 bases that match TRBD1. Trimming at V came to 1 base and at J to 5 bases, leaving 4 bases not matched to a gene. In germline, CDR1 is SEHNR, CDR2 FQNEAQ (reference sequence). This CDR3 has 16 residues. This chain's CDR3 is CASSLGTGTDNSPLHF. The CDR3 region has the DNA TGTGCCAGCAGCTTAGGGACAGGGACCGATAATTCACCCCTCCACTTT.

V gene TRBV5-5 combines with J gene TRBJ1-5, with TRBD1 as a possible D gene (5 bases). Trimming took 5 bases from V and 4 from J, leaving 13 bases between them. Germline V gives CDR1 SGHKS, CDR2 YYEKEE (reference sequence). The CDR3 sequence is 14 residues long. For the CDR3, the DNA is TGTGCCAGCAGACCCGGGACCTTAAATCAGCCCCAGCATTTT. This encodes CASRPGTLNQPQHF.

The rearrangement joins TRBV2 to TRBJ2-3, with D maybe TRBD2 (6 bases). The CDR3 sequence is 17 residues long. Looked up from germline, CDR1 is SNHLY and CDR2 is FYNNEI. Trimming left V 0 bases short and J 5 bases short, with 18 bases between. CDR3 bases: TGTGCCAGCAGTGAAGCGCAAGGGACTGTCACTGGAGATACGCAGTATTTT. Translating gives CASSEAQGTVTGDTQYF.

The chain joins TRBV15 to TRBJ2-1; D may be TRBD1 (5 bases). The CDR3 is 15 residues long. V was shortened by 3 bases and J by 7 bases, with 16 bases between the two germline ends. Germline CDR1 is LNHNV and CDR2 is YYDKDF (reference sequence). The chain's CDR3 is CATSSRATLINEQFF. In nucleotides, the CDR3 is TGTGCCACCAGCAGCAGGGCGACCCTGATAAATGAGCAGTTCTTC.

The CDR3 spells CASSDSGDPQETQYF. DNA for the CDR3: TGTGCCAGCAGTGACTCTGGGGATCCACAAGAGACCCAGTACTTC. This chain joins TRBV6-4 and TRBJ2-5; D gene unclear. Germline V gene sequence: CDR1 MRHNA, CDR2 SNTAGT. The CDR3 is 15 residues long. Trimming took 0 bases from V and 2 from J, leaving 10 bases between them.

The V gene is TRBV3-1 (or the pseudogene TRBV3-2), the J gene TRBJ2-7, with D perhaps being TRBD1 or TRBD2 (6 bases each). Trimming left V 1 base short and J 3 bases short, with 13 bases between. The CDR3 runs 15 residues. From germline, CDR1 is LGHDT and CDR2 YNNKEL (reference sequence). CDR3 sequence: CASSQVGGRNYEQYF. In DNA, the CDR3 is TGTGCCAGCAGCCAAGTGGGGGGCCGGAACTACGAGCAGTACTTC.

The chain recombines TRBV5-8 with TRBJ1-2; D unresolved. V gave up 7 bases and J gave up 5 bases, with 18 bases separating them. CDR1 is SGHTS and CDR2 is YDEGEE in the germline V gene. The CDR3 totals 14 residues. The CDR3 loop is CASLTTTFGYGYTF. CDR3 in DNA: TGTGCCAGCTTGACTACTACATTCGGGTATGGCTACACCTTC.

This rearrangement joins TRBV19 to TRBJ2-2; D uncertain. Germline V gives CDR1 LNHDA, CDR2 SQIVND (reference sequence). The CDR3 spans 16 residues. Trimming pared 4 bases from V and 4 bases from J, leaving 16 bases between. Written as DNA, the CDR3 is TGTGCCAGTAGTACCCCTGTAGGGTCGGGCACCGGGGAGCTGTTTTTT. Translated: CASSTPVGSGTGELFF.

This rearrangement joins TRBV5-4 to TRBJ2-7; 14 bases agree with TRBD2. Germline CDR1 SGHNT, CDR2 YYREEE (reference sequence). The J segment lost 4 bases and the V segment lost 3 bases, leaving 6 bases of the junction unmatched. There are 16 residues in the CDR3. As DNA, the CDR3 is TGTGCCAGCAGCTCTTCGACTAGCGGGAGGGGGTACGAGCAGTACTTC. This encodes CASSSSTSGRGYEQYF.

Here the CDR3 reads CASSLFGRASRETQYF. In nucleotides, the CDR3 is TGTGCCAGCAGCTTATTCGGGCGGGCCTCGCGGGAGACCCAGTACTTC. The chain employs TRBV7-2 and TRBJ2-5; TRBD2 is a possible D gene (5 bases). There are 16 residues in the CDR3. Germline V gene data show CDR1 as SGHTA and CDR2 as FQGNSA. Trimming stripped 2 bases from V and 5 bases from J, with 18 bases between.

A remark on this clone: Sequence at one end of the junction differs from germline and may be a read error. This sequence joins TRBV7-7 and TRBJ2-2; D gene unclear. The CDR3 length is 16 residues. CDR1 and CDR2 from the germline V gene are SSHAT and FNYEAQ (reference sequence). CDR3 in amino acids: CASSLVGGRNTGELFF. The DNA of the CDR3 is TGTGCTAGCAGCTTAGTAGGTGGCAGAAACACCGGGGAGCTGTTTTTT.

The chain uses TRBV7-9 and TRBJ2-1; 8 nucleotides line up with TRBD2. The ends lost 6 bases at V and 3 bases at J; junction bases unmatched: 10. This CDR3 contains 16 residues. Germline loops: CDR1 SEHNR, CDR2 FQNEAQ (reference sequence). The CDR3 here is CASRPLAGKIYNEQFF. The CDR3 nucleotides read TGTGCCAGCAGGCCGTTAGCGGGAAAGATCTACAATGAGCAGTTCTTC. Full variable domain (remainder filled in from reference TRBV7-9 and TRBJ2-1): DTGVSQNPRHKITKRGQNVTFRCDPISEHNRLYWYRQTLGQGPEFLTYFQNEAQLEKSRLLSDRFSAERPKGSFSTLEIQRTEQGDSAMYLCASRPLAGKIYNEQFFGPGTRLTVL.

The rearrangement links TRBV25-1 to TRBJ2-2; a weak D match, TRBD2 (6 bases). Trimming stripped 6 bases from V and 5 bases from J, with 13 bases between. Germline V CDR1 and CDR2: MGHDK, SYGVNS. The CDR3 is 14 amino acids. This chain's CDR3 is CASRTGAKTGELFF. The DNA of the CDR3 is TGTGCCAGCAGGACGGGAGCAAAAACCGGGGAGCTGTTTTTT.

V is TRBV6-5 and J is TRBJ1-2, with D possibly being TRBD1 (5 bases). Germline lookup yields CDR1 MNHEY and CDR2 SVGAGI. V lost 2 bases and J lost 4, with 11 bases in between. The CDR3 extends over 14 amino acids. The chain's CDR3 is CASSYGQGSYGYTF. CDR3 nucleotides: TGTGCCAGCAGTTACGGGCAGGGAAGCTATGGCTACACCTTC.

In DNA, the CDR3 is TGTGCCACCAGTGAAGCCGGGACAGGGGGTTACTATGGCTACACCTTC. This gives the protein CATSEAGTGGYYGYTF. J is TRBJ1-2 and V is TRBV24-1; 11 bases align to TRBD1. Trimming cost V 4 bases and J 3 bases; bases outside gene matches: 6. CDR3 length: 16 amino acids. From germline, CDR1 is KGHDR and CDR2 SFDVKD.

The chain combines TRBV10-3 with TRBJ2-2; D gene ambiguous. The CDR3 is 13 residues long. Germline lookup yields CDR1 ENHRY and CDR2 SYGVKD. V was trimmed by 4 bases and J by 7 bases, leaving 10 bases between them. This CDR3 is CAISGGSGGELFF. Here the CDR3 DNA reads TGTGCCATCAGTGGGGGTTCGGGCGGGGAGCTGTTTTTT.

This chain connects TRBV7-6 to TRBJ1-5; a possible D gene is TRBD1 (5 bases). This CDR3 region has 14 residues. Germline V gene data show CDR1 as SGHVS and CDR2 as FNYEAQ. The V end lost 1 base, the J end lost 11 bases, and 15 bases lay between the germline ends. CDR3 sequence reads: CASSLEEGAGAQHF. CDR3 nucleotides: TGTGCCAGCAGCTTAGAAGAGGGTGCGGGGGCCCAGCATTTT.

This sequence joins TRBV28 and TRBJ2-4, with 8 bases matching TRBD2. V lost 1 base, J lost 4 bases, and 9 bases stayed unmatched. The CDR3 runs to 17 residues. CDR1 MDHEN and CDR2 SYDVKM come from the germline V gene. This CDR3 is CASSLSGGRLRKNIQYF. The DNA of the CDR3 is TGTGCCAGCAGTTTATCTGGCGGGAGGTTGCGAAAAAACATTCAGTACTTC. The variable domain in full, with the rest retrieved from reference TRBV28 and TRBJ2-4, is DVKVTQSSRYLVKRTGEKVFLECVQDMDHENMFWYRQDPGLGLRLIYFSYDVKMKEKGDIPEGYSVSREKKERFSLILESASTNQTSMYLCASSLSGGRLRKNIQYFGAGTRLSVL.

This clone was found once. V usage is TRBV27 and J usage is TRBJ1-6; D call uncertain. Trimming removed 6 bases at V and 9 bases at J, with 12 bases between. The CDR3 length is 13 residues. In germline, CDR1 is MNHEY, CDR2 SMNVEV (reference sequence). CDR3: CASSPSLVSPLHF. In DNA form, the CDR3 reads TGTGCCAGCAGCCCTTCTTTAGTTTCACCCCTCCACTTT.

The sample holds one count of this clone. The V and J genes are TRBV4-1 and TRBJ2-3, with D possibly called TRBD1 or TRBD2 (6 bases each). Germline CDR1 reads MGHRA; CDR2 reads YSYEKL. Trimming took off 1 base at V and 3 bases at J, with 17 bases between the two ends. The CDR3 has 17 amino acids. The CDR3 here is CASSQGGLGGRTDTQYF. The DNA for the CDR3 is TGCGCCAGCAGCCAAGGGGGGTTGGGGGGCAGGACAGATACGCAGTATTTT.

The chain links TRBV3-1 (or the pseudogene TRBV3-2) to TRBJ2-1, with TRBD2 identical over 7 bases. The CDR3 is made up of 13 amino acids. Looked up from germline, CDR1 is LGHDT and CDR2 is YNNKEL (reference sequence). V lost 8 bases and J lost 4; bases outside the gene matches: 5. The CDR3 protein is CASQGGGYNEQFF. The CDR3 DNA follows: TGTGCCAGCCAGGGCGGGGGTTACAATGAGCAGTTCTTC.

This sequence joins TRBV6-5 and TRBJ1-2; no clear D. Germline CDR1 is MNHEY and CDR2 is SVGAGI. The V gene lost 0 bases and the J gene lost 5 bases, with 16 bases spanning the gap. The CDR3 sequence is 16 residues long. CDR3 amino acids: CASSYSSDPILYGYTF. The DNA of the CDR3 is TGTGCCAGCAGTTACTCATCTGACCCTATCCTGTATGGCTACACCTTC.

The chain's CDR3 is CASSQGLAGVLYNEQFF. The CDR3 nucleotides are TGTGCCAGCAGCCAGGGACTAGCGGGAGTTCTCTACAATGAGCAGTTCTTC. The chain is built from TRBV7-9 and TRBJ2-1; TRBD2 agrees at 14 bases. Per germline, CDR1 SEHNR and CDR2 FQNEAQ (reference sequence). V lost 5 bases, J lost 3 bases, and 6 bases stayed unmatched. The CDR3 is made up of 17 amino acids.

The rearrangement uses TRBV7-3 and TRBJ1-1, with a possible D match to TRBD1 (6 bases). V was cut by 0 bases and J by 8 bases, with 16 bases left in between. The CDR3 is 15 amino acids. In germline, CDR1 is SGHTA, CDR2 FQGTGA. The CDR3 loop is CASSLTPRGGTEAFF. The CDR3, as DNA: TGTGCCAGCAGCTTAACCCCCCGGGGGGGCACCGAAGCTTTCTTT.

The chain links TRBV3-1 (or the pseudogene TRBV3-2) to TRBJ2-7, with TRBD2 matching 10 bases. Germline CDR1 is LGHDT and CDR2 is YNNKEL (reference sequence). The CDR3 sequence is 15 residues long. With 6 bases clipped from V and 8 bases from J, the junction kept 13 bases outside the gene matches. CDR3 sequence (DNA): TGTGCCAGCAGTACCGGGACTAGCGTCTCTACGAAGCAGTACTTC. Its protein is CASSTGTSVSTKQYF.

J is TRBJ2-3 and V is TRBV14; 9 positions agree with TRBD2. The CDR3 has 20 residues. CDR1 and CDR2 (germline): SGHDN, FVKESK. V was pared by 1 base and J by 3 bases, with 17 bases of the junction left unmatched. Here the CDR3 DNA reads TGTGCCAGCAGCCAAGCGGGTGCAGACTCGCGGGAGGGCGGGACAGATACGCAGTATTTT. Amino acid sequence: CASSQAGADSREGGTDTQYF.

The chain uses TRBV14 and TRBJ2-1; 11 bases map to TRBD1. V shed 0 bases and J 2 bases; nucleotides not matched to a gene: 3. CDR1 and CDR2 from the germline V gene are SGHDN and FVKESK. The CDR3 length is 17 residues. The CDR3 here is CASSQDSGQGAYNEQFF. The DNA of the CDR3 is TGTGCCAGCAGCCAAGATTCGGGACAGGGGGCCTACAATGAGCAGTTCTTC. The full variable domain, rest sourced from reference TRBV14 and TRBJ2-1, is EAGVTQFPSHSVIEKGQTVTLRCDPISGHDNLYWYRRVMGKEIKFLLHFVKESKQDESGMPNNRFLAERTGGTYSTLKVQPAELEDSGVYFCASSQDSGQGAYNEQFFGPGTRLTVL.

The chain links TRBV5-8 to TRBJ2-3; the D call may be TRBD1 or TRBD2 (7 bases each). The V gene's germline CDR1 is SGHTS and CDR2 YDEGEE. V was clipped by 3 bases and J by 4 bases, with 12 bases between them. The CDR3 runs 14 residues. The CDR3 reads CASSSAGGADTQYF. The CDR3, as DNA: TGTGCCAGCAGCTCCGCAGGGGGGGCAGATACGCAGTATTTT.

CDR3: CASSRARDPWATGELFF. In DNA, the CDR3 is TGTGCCAGCAGTCGAGCCCGGGACCCTTGGGCTACCGGGGAGCTGTTTTTT. The rearrangement links TRBV6-6 to TRBJ2-2; D is possibly TRBD1 or TRBD2 (5 bases each). The CDR3 loop spans 17 amino acids. Deletions cut 5 bases from V and 5 bases from J, with 21 bases between. CDR1 MNHNY and CDR2 SVGAGI come from the germline V gene (reference sequence).

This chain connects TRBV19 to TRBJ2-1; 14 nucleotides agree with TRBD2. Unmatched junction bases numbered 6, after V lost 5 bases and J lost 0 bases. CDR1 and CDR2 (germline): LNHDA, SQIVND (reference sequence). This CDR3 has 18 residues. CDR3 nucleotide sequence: TGTGCCAGTAGTGGGGGACTAGCGGGAGAAAGCTCCTACAATGAGCAGTTCTTC. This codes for CASSGGLAGESSYNEQFF.

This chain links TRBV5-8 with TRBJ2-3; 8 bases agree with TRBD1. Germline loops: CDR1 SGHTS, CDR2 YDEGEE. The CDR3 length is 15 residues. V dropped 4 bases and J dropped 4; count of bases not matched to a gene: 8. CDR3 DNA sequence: TGTGCCAGCAGCCCCGGACAGGGAAGTTCAGATACGCAGTATTTT. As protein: CASSPGQGSSDTQYF.